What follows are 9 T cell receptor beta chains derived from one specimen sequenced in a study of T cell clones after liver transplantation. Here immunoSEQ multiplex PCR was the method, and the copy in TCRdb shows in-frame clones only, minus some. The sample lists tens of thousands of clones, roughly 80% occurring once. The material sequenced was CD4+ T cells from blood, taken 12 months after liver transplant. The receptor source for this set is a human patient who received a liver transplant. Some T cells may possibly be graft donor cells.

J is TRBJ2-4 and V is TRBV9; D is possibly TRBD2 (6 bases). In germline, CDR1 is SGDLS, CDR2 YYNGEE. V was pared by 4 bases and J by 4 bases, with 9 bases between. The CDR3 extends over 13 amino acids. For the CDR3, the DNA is TGTGCCAGCAGCCCCGGGACTAAAAACATTCAGTACTTC. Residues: CASSPGTKNIQYF.

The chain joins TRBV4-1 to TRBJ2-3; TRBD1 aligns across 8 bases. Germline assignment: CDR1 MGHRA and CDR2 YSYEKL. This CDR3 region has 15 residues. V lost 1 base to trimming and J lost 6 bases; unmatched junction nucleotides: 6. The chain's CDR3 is CASSQGRQGADTQYF. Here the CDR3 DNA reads TGCGCCAGCAGCCAAGGAAGGCAGGGGGCCGATACGCAGTATTTT.

The CDR3 region is CASSALAGGPSYEQYF. Written as DNA, the CDR3 is TGTGCCAGCAGTGCATTAGCGGGAGGCCCCTCCTACGAGCAGTACTTC. The chain has TRBV6-1 and TRBJ2-7; TRBD2 aligns across 10 bases. Germline CDR1 reads MNHNS; CDR2 reads SASEGT. With 4 bases clipped from V and 0 bases from J, the junction kept 6 bases outside the gene matches. CDR3 length equals 16 residues.

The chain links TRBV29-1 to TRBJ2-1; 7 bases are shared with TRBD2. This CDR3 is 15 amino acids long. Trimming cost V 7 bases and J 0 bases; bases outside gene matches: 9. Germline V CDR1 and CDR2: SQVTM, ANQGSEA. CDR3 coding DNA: TGCAGCGCCCCCCAGCGGGATAGCTCCTACAATGAGCAGTTCTTC. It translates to CSAPQRDSSYNEQFF.

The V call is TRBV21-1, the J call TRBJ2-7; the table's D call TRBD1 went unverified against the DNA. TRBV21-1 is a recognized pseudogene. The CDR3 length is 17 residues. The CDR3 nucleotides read TGTGCCAGCAGCGACCGGGACAGGGTTTTCTTTATTTTTGAGCAGTACTTC. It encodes CASSDRDRVFFIFEQYF.

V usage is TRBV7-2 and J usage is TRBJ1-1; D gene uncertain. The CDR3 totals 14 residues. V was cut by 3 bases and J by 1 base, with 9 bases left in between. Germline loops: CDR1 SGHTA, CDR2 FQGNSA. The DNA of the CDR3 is TGTGCCAGCAGCTTTGGGATATCGAACACTGAAGCTTTCTTT. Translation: CASSFGISNTEAFF.

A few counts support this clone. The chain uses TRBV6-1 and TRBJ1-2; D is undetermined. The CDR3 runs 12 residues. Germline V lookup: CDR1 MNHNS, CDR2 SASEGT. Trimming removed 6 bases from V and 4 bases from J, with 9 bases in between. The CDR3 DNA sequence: TGTGCCAGCAGAACTCTCGGCTATGGCTACACCTTC. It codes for CASRTLGYGYTF.

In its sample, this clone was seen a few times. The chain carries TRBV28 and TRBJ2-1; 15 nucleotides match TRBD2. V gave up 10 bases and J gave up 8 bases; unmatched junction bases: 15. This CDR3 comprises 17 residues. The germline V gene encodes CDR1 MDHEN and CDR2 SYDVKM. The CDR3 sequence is CATYKPGTSGRRDEQFF. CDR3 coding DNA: TGTGCCACCTACAAACCGGGGACTAGCGGGAGGAGGGATGAGCAGTTCTTC.

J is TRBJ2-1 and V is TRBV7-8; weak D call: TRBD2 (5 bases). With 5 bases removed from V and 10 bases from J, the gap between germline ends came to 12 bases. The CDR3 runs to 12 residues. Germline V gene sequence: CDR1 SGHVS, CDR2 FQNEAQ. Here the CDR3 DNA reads TGTGCCAGCAGCCAGACCCGGGGAGAGCAGTTCTTC. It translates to CASSQTRGEQFF. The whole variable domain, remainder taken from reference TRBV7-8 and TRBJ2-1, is GAGVSQSPRYKVAKRGQDVALRCDPISGHVSLFWYQQALGQGPEFLTYFQNEAQLDKSGLPSDRFFAERPEGSVSTLKIQRTQQEDSAVYLCASSQTRGEQFFGPGTRLTVL.